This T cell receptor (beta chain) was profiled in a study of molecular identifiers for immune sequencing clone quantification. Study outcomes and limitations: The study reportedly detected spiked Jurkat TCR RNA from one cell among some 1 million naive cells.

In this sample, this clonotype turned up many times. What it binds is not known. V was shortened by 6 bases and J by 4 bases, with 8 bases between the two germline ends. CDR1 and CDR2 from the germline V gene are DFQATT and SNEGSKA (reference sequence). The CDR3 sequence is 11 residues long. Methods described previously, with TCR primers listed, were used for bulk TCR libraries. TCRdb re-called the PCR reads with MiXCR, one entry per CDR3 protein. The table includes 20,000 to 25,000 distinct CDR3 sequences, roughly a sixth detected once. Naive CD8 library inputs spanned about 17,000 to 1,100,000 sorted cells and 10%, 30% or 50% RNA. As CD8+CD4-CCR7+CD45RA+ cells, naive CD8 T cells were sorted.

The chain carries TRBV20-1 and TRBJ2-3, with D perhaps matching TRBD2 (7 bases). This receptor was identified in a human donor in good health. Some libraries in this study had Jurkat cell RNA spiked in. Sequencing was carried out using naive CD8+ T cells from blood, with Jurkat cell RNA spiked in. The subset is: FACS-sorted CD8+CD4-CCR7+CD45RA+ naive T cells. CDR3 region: CSAGGPDTQYF. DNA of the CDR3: TGCAGTGCGGGGGGGCCAGATACGCAGTATTTT.